This entry features one T cell receptor beta chain sequence. These data come from a study of cytomegalovirus exposure and HLA in healthy donors. V lost 6 bases and J lost 0, with 15 bases in between. The V gene's germline CDR1 is KGHSH and CDR2 LQKENI. The CDR3 loop spans 15 amino acids. The primer mix had 60 Vbeta and 13 Jbeta primers. TCRdb keeps only in-frame clones here, not all; method: immunoSEQ multiplex PCR. The table has tens of thousands of clones, around 78% seen once; the top ten hold 1.4%. The rearrangement joins TRBV18 to TRBJ2-7, with D possibly being TRBD2 (5 bases). Sequenced sample: PBMCs. The TCR was taken from a female donor in good health and CMV-seronegative. This chain's CDR3 is CASSTVGLASYEQYF. The CDR3 DNA reads TGTGCCAGCTCGACGGTAGGACTGGCCTCCTACGAGCAGTACTTC.